This passage covers 7 T cell receptor beta chains from one sample sequenced in a study of T cell responses to AZD1222 COVID-19 vaccine. Sequenced by immunoSEQ multiplex PCR; TCRdb stores in-frame clones only, minus some. The sample has about 140,000 clones; roughly 88% are singletons. Specimen: peripheral blood, collected on day 0 of AZD1222 vaccination. The receptors come from an adult in good health.

This chain links TRBV4-1 with TRBJ1-6; TRBD1 matches at 9 bases. This CDR3 region has 17 residues. CDR1 and CDR2 from the germline V gene are MGHRA and YSYEKL. Trimming at V came to 5 bases and at J to 2 bases, leaving 7 bases not matched to a gene. CDR3 DNA: TGCGCCAGCAGCTCAACCGGGACAGGGCCCTATAATTCACCCCTCCACTTT. It translates to CASSSTGTGPYNSPLHF.

This sequence joins TRBV6-4 and TRBJ2-1; TRBD2 agrees at 9 bases. Losses at the gene ends were 4 bases for V and 10 bases for J; bases not matched to a gene: 11. The germline CDR1 and CDR2 sequences are MRHNA and SNTAGT. The CDR3 has 15 amino acids. The DNA of the CDR3 is TGTGCCAGCAGTGTACTAGCGGGCCCGACTGGGGAGCAGTTCTTC. Translated: CASSVLAGPTGEQFF.

This rearrangement joins TRBV21-1 to TRBJ1-3. TRBV21-1 is a documented pseudogene. This CDR3 is 12 amino acids long. CDR3 in amino acids: CASNKKGNTIYF. In DNA form, the CDR3 reads TGTGCCAGCAACAAAAAGGGCAACACCATATATTTT.

The rearrangement links TRBV6-5 to TRBJ2-5, with D possibly matching TRBD1 (6 bases). The CDR3 runs 15 residues. Germline-derived CDR1 and CDR2 are MNHEY and SVGAGI. V lost 9 bases, J lost 0 bases, and 17 bases lay in between. CDR3 coding DNA: TGTGCCAGTGAACAGGGTGGGAGATACCAAGAGACCCAGTACTTC. Amino acids: CASEQGGRYQETQYF.

This clone was found once. The chain recombines TRBV6-5 with TRBJ1-2; D ambiguous. The CDR3 consists of 13 residues. V was cut by 7 bases and J by 0 bases, with 9 bases left in between. Germline-derived CDR1 and CDR2 are MNHEY and SVGAGI. The CDR3 here is CASTPYPNYGYTF. In nucleotides, the CDR3 is TGTGCCAGCACCCCATACCCTAACTATGGCTACACCTTC.

In its sample, this clone was seen once. One end of the junction fails to match germline, which may point to a read error. This CDR3 reads CASNRRPASLRF. As DNA, the CDR3 is TGTGCCAGTAATCGAAGGCCCGCGAGTTTGCGATTC. The rearrangement joins TRBV13 to TRBJ2-7; no reliable D call. CDR3 length: 12 amino acids. CDR1 and CDR2 from the germline V gene are PRHDT and FYEKMQ (reference sequence).

The chain uses TRBV19 and TRBJ1-5; D is undetermined. The V gene lost 2 bases and the J gene lost 4 bases, with 9 bases spanning the gap. This CDR3 has 14 residues. Germline-derived CDR1 and CDR2 are LNHDA and SQIVND (reference sequence). CDR3 DNA sequence: TGTGCCAGTAGTATAATTTTTGGAAATCAGCCCCAGCATTTT. It encodes CASSIIFGNQPQHF.